Below, one TCR beta chain is given with its context. The specificity of this receptor is unknown. Within one base of it there is no much larger clone, and no base qualities were kept. CDR1 and CDR2 are drawn from the germline V gene (reference sequence): GTSNPN, SVGIG. The trim is 0 bases for V and 3 bases for J, with a gap of 6 bases between the germline ends. The CDR3 runs 13 amino acids, cysteine and phenylalanine included. The DNA shown is the 39-base CDR3, in frame from base 1. This entry belongs to a study of control samples from healthy donors and cancer patients (TCRdb year 2020). Library prep was done by the immunoSEQ multiplex PCR assay. Imported from immuneACCESS, the table was reduced by TCRdb to in-frame sequences with V and J called. These copies leave out some clones; in studies compared against another copy, an unresolved V gene accounts for under half, and the cause of the remainder is not known. In this sample the table shows about 120,000 clones, around nine tenths of which occur a single time. Clones ranked in the top ten supply 9.5% to 13% of the sample.

Sequencing was performed on blood. This receptor was obtained from a man aged 30 to 45 in good health. Rearrangement joined TRBV30 to TRBJ1-5; there is no confident call for the D gene. The CDR3 region: CAWSVEDNQPQHF. The bases are TGTGCCTGGAGTGTCGAGGACAATCAGCCCCAGCATTTT.